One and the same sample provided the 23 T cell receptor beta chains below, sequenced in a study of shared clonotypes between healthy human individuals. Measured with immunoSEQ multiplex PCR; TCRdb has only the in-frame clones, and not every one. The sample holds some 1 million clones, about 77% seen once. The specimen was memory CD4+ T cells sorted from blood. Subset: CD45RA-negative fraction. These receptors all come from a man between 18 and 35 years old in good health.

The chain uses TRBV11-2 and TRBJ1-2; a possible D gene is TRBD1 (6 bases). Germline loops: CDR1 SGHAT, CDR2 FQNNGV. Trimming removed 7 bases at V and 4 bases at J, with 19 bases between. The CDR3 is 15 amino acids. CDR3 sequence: CASIRWGGALYGYTF. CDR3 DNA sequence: TGTGCCAGCATCCGATGGGGGGGCGCCCTCTATGGCTACACCTTC.

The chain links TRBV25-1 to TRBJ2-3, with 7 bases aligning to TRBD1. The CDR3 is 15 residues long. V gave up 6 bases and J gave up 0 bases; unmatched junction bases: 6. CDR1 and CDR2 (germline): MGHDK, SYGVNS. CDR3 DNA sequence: TGTGCCAGCAGCACAGGGGACCCTAGCACAGATACGCAGTATTTT. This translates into CASSTGDPSTDTQYF. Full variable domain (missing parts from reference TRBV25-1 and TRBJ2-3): EADIYQTPRYLVIGTGKKITLECSQTMGHDKMYWYQQDPGMELHLIHYSYGVNSTEKGDLSSESTVSRIRTEHFPLTLESARPSHTSQYLCASSTGDPSTDTQYFGPGTRLTVL.

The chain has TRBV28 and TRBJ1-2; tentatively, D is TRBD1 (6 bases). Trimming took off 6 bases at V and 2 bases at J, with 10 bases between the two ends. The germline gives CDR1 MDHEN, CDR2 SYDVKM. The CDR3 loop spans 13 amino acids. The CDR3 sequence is CASRQGRNYGYTF. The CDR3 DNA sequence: TGTGCCAGCAGACAGGGACGGAACTATGGCTACACCTTC.

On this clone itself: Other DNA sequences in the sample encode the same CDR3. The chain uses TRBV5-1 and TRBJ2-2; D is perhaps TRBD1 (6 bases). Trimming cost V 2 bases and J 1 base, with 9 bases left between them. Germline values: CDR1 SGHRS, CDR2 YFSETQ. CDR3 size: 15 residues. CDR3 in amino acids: CASSFLQGNTGELFF. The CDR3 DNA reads TGCGCCAGCAGCTTCCTACAGGGGAACACCGGGGAGCTGTTTTTT.

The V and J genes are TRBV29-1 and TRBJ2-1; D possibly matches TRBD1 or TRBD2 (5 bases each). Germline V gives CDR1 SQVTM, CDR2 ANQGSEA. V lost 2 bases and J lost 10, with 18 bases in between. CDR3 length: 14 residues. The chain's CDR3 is CSVEPTRGLWEQFF. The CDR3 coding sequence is TGCAGCGTTGAACCAACCCGGGGCCTATGGGAGCAGTTCTTC.

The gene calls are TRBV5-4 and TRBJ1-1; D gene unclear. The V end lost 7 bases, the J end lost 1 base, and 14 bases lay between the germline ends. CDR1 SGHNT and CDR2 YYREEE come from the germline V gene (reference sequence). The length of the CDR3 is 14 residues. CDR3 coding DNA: TGTGCCAGCGCAATGGAGGGCAGGAACACTGAAGCTTTCTTT. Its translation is CASAMEGRNTEAFF.

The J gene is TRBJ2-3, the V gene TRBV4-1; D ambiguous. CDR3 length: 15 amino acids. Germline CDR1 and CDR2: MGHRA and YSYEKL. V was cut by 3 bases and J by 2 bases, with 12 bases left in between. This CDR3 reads CASSQLPHPTDTQYF. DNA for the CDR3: TGCGCCAGCAGCCAGCTCCCCCACCCCACAGATACGCAGTATTTT.

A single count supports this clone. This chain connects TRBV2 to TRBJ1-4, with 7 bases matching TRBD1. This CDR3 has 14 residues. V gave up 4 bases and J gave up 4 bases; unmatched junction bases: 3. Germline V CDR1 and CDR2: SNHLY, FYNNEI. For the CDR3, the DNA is TGTGCCAGCAGTGGACAGGGCGGTAATGAAAAACTGTTTTTT. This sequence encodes CASSGQGGNEKLFF.

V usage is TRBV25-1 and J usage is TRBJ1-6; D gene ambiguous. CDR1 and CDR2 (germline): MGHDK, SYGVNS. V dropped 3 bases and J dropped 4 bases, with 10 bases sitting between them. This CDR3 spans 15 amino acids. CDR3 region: CASSDPGDYNSPLHF. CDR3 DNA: TGTGCCAGCAGTGACCCAGGTGATTATAATTCACCCCTCCACTTT.

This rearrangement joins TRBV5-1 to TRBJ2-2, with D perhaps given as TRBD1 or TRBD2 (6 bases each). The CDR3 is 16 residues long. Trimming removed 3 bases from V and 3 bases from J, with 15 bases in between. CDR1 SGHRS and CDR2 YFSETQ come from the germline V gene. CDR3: CASSWGPGADTGELFF. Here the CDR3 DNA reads TGCGCCAGCAGCTGGGGTCCGGGGGCGGACACCGGGGAGCTGTTTTTT.

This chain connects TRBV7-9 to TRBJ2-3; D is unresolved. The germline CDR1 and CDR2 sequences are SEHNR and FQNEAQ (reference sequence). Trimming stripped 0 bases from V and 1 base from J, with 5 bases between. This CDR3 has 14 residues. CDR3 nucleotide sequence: TGTGCCAGCAGCTTAGCCCAGCGCACAGATACGCAGTATTTT. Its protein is CASSLAQRTDTQYF.

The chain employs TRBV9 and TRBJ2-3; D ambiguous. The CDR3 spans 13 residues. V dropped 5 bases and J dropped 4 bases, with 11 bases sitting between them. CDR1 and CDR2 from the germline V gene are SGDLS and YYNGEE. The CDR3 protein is CASSDMGSDTQYF. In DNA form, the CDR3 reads TGTGCCAGCAGTGACATGGGCTCAGATACGCAGTATTTT.

In nucleotides, the CDR3 is TGCAGCGTTGAGTCCGGGACAGGGCTTCGGGATACGCAGTATTTT. Translating it yields CSVESGTGLRDTQYF. The chain recombines TRBV29-1 with TRBJ2-3; TRBD1 matches at 9 bases. From germline, CDR1 is SQVTM and CDR2 ANQGSEA. The J segment lost 6 bases and the V segment lost 3 bases, leaving 10 bases of the junction unmatched. The CDR3 runs 15 residues.

The CDR3 loop reads CASSYSGSTYEQYF. The CDR3, as DNA: TGTGCCAGCAGTTACTCTGGTAGTACCTACGAGCAGTACTTC. This chain uses TRBV6-5 with TRBJ2-7; D uncertain. The CDR3 spans 14 residues. Trimming removed 0 bases from V and 2 bases from J, with 8 bases in between. CDR1 and CDR2 from the germline V gene are MNHEY and SVGAGI.

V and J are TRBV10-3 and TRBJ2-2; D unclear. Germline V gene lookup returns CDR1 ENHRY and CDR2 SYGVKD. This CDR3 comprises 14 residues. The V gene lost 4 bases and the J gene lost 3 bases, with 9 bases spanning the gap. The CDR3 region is CAISAASDTGELFF. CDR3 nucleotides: TGTGCCATCAGTGCGGCTAGTGACACCGGGGAGCTGTTTTTT.

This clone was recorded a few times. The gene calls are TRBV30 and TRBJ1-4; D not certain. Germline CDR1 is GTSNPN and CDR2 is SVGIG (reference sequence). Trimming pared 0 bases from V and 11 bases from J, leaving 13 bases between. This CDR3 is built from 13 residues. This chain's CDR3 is CAWSVLGSGKLFF. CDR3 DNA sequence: TGTGCCTGGAGTGTACTCGGCAGTGGGAAACTGTTTTTT. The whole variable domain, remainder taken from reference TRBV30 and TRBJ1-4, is SQTIHQWPATLVQPVGSPLSLECTVEGTSNPNLYWYRQAAGRGLQLLFYSVGIGQISSEVPQNLSASRPQDRQFILSSKKLLLSDSGFYLCAWSVLGSGKLFFGSGTQLSVL.

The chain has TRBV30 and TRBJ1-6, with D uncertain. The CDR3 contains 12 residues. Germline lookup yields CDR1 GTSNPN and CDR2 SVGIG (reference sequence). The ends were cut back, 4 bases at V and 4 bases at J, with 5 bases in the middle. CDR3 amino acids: CAWNGYNSPLHF. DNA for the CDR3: TGTGCCTGGAACGGGTATAATTCACCCCTCCACTTT.

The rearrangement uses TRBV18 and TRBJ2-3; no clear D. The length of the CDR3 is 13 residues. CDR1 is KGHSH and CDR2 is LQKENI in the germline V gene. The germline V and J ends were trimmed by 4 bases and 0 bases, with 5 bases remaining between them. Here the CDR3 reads CASSQTSTDTQYF. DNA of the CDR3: TGTGCCAGCTCACAAACTAGCACAGATACGCAGTATTTT.

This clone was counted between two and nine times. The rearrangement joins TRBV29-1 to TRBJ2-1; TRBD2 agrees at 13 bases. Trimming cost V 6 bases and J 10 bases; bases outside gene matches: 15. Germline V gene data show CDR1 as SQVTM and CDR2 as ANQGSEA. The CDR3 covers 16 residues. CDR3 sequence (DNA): TGCAGCGTAACACCCGTACTAGCGGGAGGGCGCGGGGAGCAGTTCTTC. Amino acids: CSVTPVLAGGRGEQFF.

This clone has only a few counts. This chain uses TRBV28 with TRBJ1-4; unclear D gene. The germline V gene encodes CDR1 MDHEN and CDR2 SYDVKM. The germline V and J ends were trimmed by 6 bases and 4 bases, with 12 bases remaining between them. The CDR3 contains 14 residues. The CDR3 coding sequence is TGTGCCAGCAGCTCCCAGGAGATTAATGAAAAACTGTTTTTT. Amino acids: CASSSQEINEKLFF.

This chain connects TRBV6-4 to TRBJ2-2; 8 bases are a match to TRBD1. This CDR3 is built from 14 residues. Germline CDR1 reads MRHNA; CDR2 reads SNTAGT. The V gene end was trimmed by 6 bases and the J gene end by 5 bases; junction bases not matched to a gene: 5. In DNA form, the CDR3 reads TGTGCCAGCAGCAGACAGGGGACGACCGGGGAGCTGTTTTTT. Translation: CASSRQGTTGELFF.

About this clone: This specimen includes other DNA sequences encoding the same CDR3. CDR3 DNA: TGTGCCAGCAGCGTTTTAGCGGGAGGGTACAATGAGCAGTTCTTC. Translated: CASSVLAGGYNEQFF. J is TRBJ2-1 and V is TRBV9; 11 bases map to TRBD2. Trimming at V came to 2 bases and at J to 4 bases, leaving 2 bases not matched to a gene. CDR1 is SGDLS, CDR2 YYNGEE, per germline. The CDR3 is 15 residues long. The whole variable domain, filled in from reference TRBV9 and TRBJ2-1, reads DSGVTQTPKHLITATGQRVTLRCSPRSGDLSVYWYQQSLDQGLQFLIQYYNGEERAKGNILERFSAQQFPDLHSELNLSSLELGDSALYFCASSVLAGGYNEQFFGPGTRLTVL.

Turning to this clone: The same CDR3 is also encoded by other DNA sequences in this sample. CDR3 in DNA: TGTGCCAGCAGTTACTCAGGGAGCAATCAGCCCCAGCATTTT. Its translation is CASSYSGSNQPQHF. This chain links TRBV6-5 with TRBJ1-5; no definite D call. Germline-derived CDR1 and CDR2 are MNHEY and SVGAGI. The CDR3 runs 14 residues. Trimming left V 0 bases short and J 1 base short, with 4 bases between.